These 21 T cell receptor beta chains were sequenced from one sample in a study of regulatory T cells in long-lasting Graves disease. CDR3-region Arm-PCR and iRepertoire HTBI primers produced the TCR beta libraries. MiXCR was run by TCRdb on the multiplex PCR reads, yielding one entry per CDR3 protein. The top ten clones hold roughly 10% of a sample with 450,000 to 600,000 distinct CDR3 sequences, about 14% of them seen once. The time point denotes: newly diagnosed GD, antithyroid drugs for less than 3 months. Researchers made the TCR library from RNA that was extracted from PBMCs. The sample was also linked to a second study, of T cells in Graves' hyperthyroidism and ophthalmopathy.

The specimen comprised peripheral blood mononuclear cells (PBMCs), sampled at new diagnosis, from a patient treated with antithyroid drugs. These TCRs come from a young man with Graves disease.

This clonotype was counted only a few times. The V and J genes are TRBV14 and TRBJ2-1; the D call may be TRBD1 or TRBD2 (5 bases each). Germline V gene sequence: CDR1 SGHDN, CDR2 FVKESK. The CDR3 is 15 residues long. Trimming left V 4 bases short and J 4 bases short, with 14 bases between. CDR3 coding DNA: TGTGCCAGCAGCCCAAAGAAGCGGACATACAATGAGCAGTTCTTC. Translating gives CASSPKKRTYNEQFF.

This clonotype occurred many times. This chain links TRBV12-3 or TRBV12-4 with TRBJ2-7; D gene ambiguous. Trimming took 8 bases from V and 3 from J, leaving 14 bases between them. The CDR3 has 13 amino acids. The CDR3 coding sequence is TGTGCCAGCGCCCGGCAGGAAAACTACGAGCAGTACTTC. Residues: CASARQENYEQYF.

This clonotype has only one observation. This likely reflects a read error, since a far larger clone is one base away. This chain connects TRBV6-1 to TRBJ2-3; 9 positions agree with TRBD2. Looked up from germline, CDR1 is MNHNS and CDR2 is SASEGT. This CDR3 spans 16 amino acids. CDR3 region: CAGSGPLAGGADTQYF. The CDR3 DNA is TGTGCCGGCAGTGGTCCCCTGGCGGGAGGGGCAGATACGCAGTATTTT.

The J gene is TRBJ2-7, the V gene TRBV19; D is ambiguous. Germline-derived CDR1 and CDR2 are LNHDA and SQIVND (reference sequence). V lost 2 bases to trimming and J lost 3 bases, with 23 bases between them. There are 18 residues in the CDR3. CDR3: CASSISSQSETAYYEQYF. CDR3 nucleotide sequence: TGTGCCAGTAGTATATCCTCTCAAAGTGAGACGGCTTACTACGAGCAGTACTTC.

This clonotype was picked up many times. The chain joins TRBV10-3 to TRBJ1-1; D possibly corresponds to TRBD1 (5 bases). There are 14 residues in the CDR3. Germline V gene sequence: CDR1 ENHRY, CDR2 SYGVKD. V was clipped by 8 bases and J by 1 base, with 14 bases between them. CDR3 DNA: TGTGCCATCCAGGGCGGGATGGAGAACACTGAAGCTTTCTTT. As protein: CAIQGGMENTEAFF.

This rearrangement joins TRBV20-1 to TRBJ1-5, with a weak D call TRBD1 (6 bases). This CDR3 contains 15 residues. V was clipped by 8 bases and J by 0 bases, with 17 bases between them. Germline CDR1 is DFQATT and CDR2 is SNEGSKA (reference sequence). The CDR3 DNA reads TGCAGTCCGCAGGGGCAGACCGATAGCAATCAGCCCCAGCATTTT. This gives the protein CSPQGQTDSNQPQHF.

Many counts were recorded for this clonotype. The chain combines TRBV6-1 with TRBJ2-2, with D possibly being TRBD1 (6 bases). There are 15 residues in the CDR3. V lost 6 bases, J lost 3 bases, and 14 bases lay in between. The germline CDR1 and CDR2 sequences are MNHNS and SASEGT. The CDR3 coding sequence is TGTGCCAGCAGCACTAGGGGGTCACACACCGGGGAGCTGTTTTTT. This sequence encodes CASSTRGSHTGELFF.

The rearrangement joins TRBV30 to TRBJ2-5; TRBD2 matches at 12 bases. The CDR3 is 14 residues long. The ends lost 1 base at V and 4 bases at J; junction bases unmatched: 1. Looked up from germline, CDR1 is GTSNPN and CDR2 is SVGIG (reference sequence). The CDR3 nucleotides read TGTGCCTGGAGTGCTAGCGGGAGGGGAGAGACCCAGTACTTC. Its protein product is CAWSASGRGETQYF.

In its sample, this clonotype was seen many times. The chain has TRBV10-3 and TRBJ1-4; D gene ambiguous. Per the germline V gene, CDR1 is ENHRY and CDR2 is SYGVKD. This CDR3 is 18 amino acids long. With 0 bases removed from V and 6 bases from J, the gap between germline ends came to 20 bases. CDR3 sequence reads: CAISESFGSVVEDEKLFF. The CDR3 nucleotides are TGTGCCATCAGTGAGTCCTTCGGTAGCGTCGTCGAGGATGAAAAACTGTTTTTT.

This clonotype was seen at least ten times. V and J are TRBV11-2 and TRBJ2-1; 11 nucleotides align to TRBD2. V was clipped by 1 base and J by 3 bases; unmatched bases: 8. Germline assignment: CDR1 SGHAT and CDR2 FQNNGV. CDR3 size: 18 residues. The CDR3 spells CASSLGLGGLADYNEQFF. For the CDR3, the DNA is TGTGCCAGCAGCTTAGGTCTCGGGGGACTAGCGGACTACAATGAGCAGTTCTTC.

This clonotype came up many times. J is TRBJ2-1 and V is TRBV18; 12 bases match TRBD2. This CDR3 spans 18 amino acids. The J segment lost 7 bases and the V segment lost 3 bases, leaving 13 bases of the junction unmatched. The V gene's germline CDR1 is KGHSH and CDR2 LQKENI. In DNA form, the CDR3 reads TGTGCCAGCTCACCGGAACTAGCGGGAGGACCGAGGGGGAATGAGCAGTTCTTC. It specifies CASSPELAGGPRGNEQFF.

This clonotype was found many times. This chain joins TRBV6-1 and TRBJ2-7; unclear D gene. CDR3 length: 11 amino acids. V shed 10 bases and J shed 6 bases, with 13 bases lying between them. Germline V gene data show CDR1 as MNHNS and CDR2 as SASEGT. The CDR3 is CATRETGEQYF. The CDR3 region has the DNA TGTGCCACTCGTGAAACGGGCGAGCAGTACTTC.

This clonotype has a single count. This could be a read error, since a much larger clone is one nucleotide away. This likely comes from a read error, as the CDR3 has no conserved phenylalanine or tryptophan at its end. The chain uses TRBV20-1 and TRBJ2-5; no reliable D call. Germline V gene data show CDR1 as DFQATT and CDR2 as SNEGSKA (reference sequence). V dropped 5 bases and J dropped 2 bases, with 9 bases sitting between them. CDR3 length: 12 amino acids. CDR3 sequence: CSARRMQETQYS. The CDR3 DNA reads TGCAGTGCTCGGCGTATGCAAGAGACCCAGTACTCC.

This clonotype came up a few times. The chain couples TRBV9 to TRBJ2-3, with 8 bases matching TRBD2. V lost 3 bases to trimming and J lost 3 bases; unmatched junction nucleotides: 12. This CDR3 region has 17 residues. Germline CDR1 and CDR2: SGDLS and YYNGEE. This chain's CDR3 is CASSAPGGRIVTDTQYF. CDR3 DNA sequence: TGTGCCAGCAGCGCCCCCGGCGGGAGGATTGTAACAGATACGCAGTATTTT.

The table lists this clonotype with many counts. The gene calls are TRBV24-1 and TRBJ2-2; weak D call: TRBD2 (5 bases). V lost 4 bases, J lost 4 bases, and 12 bases lay in between. CDR3 length equals 15 residues. Germline CDR1 KGHDR, CDR2 SFDVKD. The CDR3 DNA follows: TGTGCCACCAGTGACCGGACCCGGGGCACCGGGGAGCTGTTTTTT. Translating gives CATSDRTRGTGELFF.

Ten or more counts support this clonotype. The CDR3 loop reads CASSRTGGGQETQYF. CDR3 coding DNA: TGCGCCAGCAGCCGCACAGGGGGCGGACAAGAGACCCAGTACTTC. The chain carries TRBV5-1 and TRBJ2-5, with 9 positions matching TRBD1. The trim removed 4 bases at V and 2 bases at J, leaving 6 bases unmatched. Germline CDR1 is SGHRS and CDR2 is YFSETQ. The CDR3 contains 15 residues.

The J gene is TRBJ2-2, the V gene TRBV12-5; D is uncertain. This CDR3 is 12 amino acids long. The V gene's germline CDR1 is LGHNT and CDR2 FRNRAP. Trimming shortened V by 3 bases and J by 5 bases, and 4 bases separated the two germline ends. Here the CDR3 DNA reads TGTGCTAGTGGTTTCAGAACCGGGGAGCTGTTTTTT. Protein sequence: CASGFRTGELFF.

This clonotype was recorded at least ten times. This chain uses TRBV7-2 with TRBJ2-5, with a weak D call TRBD2 (6 bases). The CDR3 has 14 residues. Between the trimmed V and J ends, which lost 3 bases and 5 bases, there was a span of 13 bases. In germline, CDR1 is SGHTA, CDR2 FQGNSA. The CDR3 coding sequence is TGTGCCAGCAGCTTTGGCGGGGTTGGGGAGACCCAGTACTTC. Its protein is CASSFGGVGETQYF.

This clonotype was detected many times. The chain links TRBV29-1 to TRBJ2-2; TRBD1 matches 8 bases. Germline assignment: CDR1 SQVTM and CDR2 ANQGSEA. Unmatched junction bases numbered 4, after V lost 6 bases and J lost 1 base. This CDR3 region has 14 residues. The CDR3 region is CSVETGVNTGELFF. As DNA, the CDR3 is TGCAGCGTCGAGACAGGGGTGAACACCGGGGAGCTGTTTTTT.

In this sample, this clonotype turned up a few times. The V call is TRBV6-1, the J call TRBJ1-1; D uncertain. Trimming stripped 10 bases from V and 7 bases from J, with 22 bases between. This CDR3 is 14 amino acids long. Germline CDR1 MNHNS, CDR2 SASEGT. The CDR3 DNA sequence: TGTGCCACCGGCAAACGGGCAGTTTCTGTTGAAGCTTTCTTT. This codes for CATGKRAVSVEAFF.

The rearrangement joins TRBV12-3 or TRBV12-4 to TRBJ2-3; D call uncertain. The V end lost 6 bases, the J end lost 1 base, and 11 bases lay between the germline ends. The CDR3 runs 14 residues. CDR3 sequence (DNA): TGTGCCAGCAGCACCTTAAGGGGCACAGATACGCAGTATTTT. It codes for CASSTLRGTDTQYF.